This TCR beta chain emerged from a study of blood T cells in healthy people across ages. General study points: Diversity of TCR beta per million T cells declined in a roughly linear way with age. Underestimates were what the diversity estimates from one million T cells were considered to be.

A J-beta primer mix and a sample-barcoded 5' primer were used in a second PCR of about 7 to 12 cycles. TCRdb itself ran the 5' RACE reads through MiXCR, one entry per CDR3 protein. The data hold 1,500,000 or so distinct CDR3 sequences, with roughly 43% observed a single time. This CDR3 region has 12 residues. CDR1 is SQVTM and CDR2 is ANQGSEA in the germline V gene. Points on this clonotype: What it binds is not known.

No fewer than 7 million PBMCs went into each sample. There were at least 5.5 micrograms of total RNA extracted from every sample. The rearrangement links TRBV29-1 to TRBJ2-5; 8 positions match TRBD2. Gene TRBJ2-7 matches the end of the DNA better, so the J call may be wrong. This TCR came from a young woman in good health. Sequenced sample: blood. The CDR3 sequence: CSVTGLAGEQYF. CDR3 nucleotide sequence: TGCAGCGTCACAGGACTAGCCGGCGAGCAGTACTTC.